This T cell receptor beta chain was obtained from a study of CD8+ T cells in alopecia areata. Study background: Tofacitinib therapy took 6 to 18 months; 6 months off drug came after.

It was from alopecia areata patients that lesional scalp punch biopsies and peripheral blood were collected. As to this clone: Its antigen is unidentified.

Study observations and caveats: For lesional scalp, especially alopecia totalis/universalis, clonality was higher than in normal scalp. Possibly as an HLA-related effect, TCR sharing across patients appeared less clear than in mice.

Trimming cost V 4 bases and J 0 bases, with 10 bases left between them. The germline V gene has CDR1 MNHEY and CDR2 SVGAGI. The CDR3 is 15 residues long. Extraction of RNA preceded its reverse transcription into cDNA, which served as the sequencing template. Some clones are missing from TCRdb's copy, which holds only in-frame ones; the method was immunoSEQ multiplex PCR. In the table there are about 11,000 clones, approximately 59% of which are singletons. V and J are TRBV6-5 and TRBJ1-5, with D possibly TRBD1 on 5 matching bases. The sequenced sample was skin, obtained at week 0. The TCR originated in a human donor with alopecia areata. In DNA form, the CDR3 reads TGTGCCAGCAGTTCAAGACAGATTAGCAATCAGCCCCAGCATTTT. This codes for CASSSRQISNQPQHF.